These T cell receptor beta chains were read from a single sample in a study of T cells in Graves' hyperthyroidism and ophthalmopathy. TCRdb re-derived calls from the multiplex PCR reads in MiXCR, one entry per CDR3 protein. The sample has some 650,000 distinct CDR3 sequences; about a sixth are singletons. The sequencing input was blood. The origin of the receptors is a woman aged 40-49 years with Graves' ophthalmopathy. CDR3s include the opening cysteine and the closing phenylalanine or tryptophan. A D gene is named only where the DNA matches it firmly. The listing skips clone size in some rows; elsewhere it reads once, few, many or a size class.

D gene: TRBD1
clone size: many
V gene: TRBV18
J gene: TRBJ2-7
CDR3 DNA: TGTGCCAGCTCAGCGGGACAGGGCCACGAGCAGTACTTC
CDR3 protein: CASSAGQGHEQYF

D gene: TRBD1
clone size: -
V gene: TRBV6-1
J gene: TRBJ2-7
CDR3 DNA: TGTGCCAGCAGTTCCGGGACAGCGAACTCCTACGAGCAGTACTTC
CDR3 protein: CASSSGTANSYEQYF

D gene: TRBD1
clone size: -
V gene: TRBV4-1
J gene: TRBJ1-2
CDR3 DNA: TGCGCAAGCAGCAGGGGGGTTAACTATGGCTACACCTTC
CDR3 protein: CASSRGVNYGYTF

D gene: -
clone size: many
V gene: TRBV3-1
J gene: TRBJ2-2
CDR3 DNA: TGTGCCAGCAGCCAATCCGCGAACACCGGGGAGCTGTTTTTT
CDR3 protein: CASSQSANTGELFF

D gene: -
clone size: many
V gene: TRBV5-1
J gene: TRBJ1-1
CDR3 DNA: TGCGCCAGCAGCTTGTTGGGGGGCTTGAACACTGAAGCTTTCTTT
CDR3 protein: CASSLLGGLNTEAFF

D gene: -
clone size: many
V gene: TRBV19
J gene: TRBJ1-1
CDR3 DNA: TGTGCCAGTAGTATTCGGGGGGCCGTGAACACTGAAGCTTTCTTT
CDR3 protein: CASSIRGAVNTEAFF

D gene: -
clone size: -
V gene: TRBV11-2
J gene: TRBJ2-3
CDR3 DNA: TGTGCCAGCAGCCGGGACTGGGTTGAGGATACGCAGTATTTT
CDR3 protein: CASSRDWVEDTQYF

D gene: -
clone size: few
V gene: TRBV5-1
J gene: TRBJ2-7
CDR3 DNA: TGCGCCAGCAGCTTGGTCGGGGGAGGACTATACGAGCAGTACTTC
CDR3 protein: CASSLVGGGLYEQYF

D gene: -
clone size: -
V gene: TRBV6-1
J gene: TRBJ1-4
CDR3 DNA: TGTGCCAGCAGCGCCCGGACAGAACCTTTTGAAAAACTGTTTTTT
CDR3 protein: CASSARTEPFEKLFF

D gene: -
clone size: -
V gene: TRBV10-2
J gene: TRBJ1-1
CDR3 DNA: TGCGCCAGCAGTGATCCATATGTAACTTCGAACACTGAAGCTTTCTTT
CDR3 protein: CASSDPYVTSNTEAFF

D gene: -
clone size: -
V gene: TRBV15
J gene: TRBJ2-1
CDR3 DNA: TGTGCCACCAGCTCCTCCATGAAGCCGCGGTCAAGCGATGAGCAGTTCTTC
CDR3 protein: CATSSSMKPRSSDEQFF

D gene: TRBD2
clone size: many
V gene: TRBV20-1
J gene: TRBJ2-1
CDR3 DNA: TGCAGTGCTAGACTAGCGGGAGGTTATGAGCAGTTCTTC
CDR3 protein: CSARLAGGYEQFF

D gene: TRBD1
clone size: -
V gene: TRBV12-3/TRBV12-4
J gene: TRBJ1-4
CDR3 DNA: TGTGCCAGCAGTGCCTGGACAGGGGGCAGAGGTGGTGAAAAACTGTTTTTT
CDR3 protein: CASSAWTGGRGGEKLFF

D gene: -
clone size: few
V gene: TRBV29-1
J gene: TRBJ2-2
CDR3 DNA: TGCAGCGTTGGCGACAGGTCGGCGGGGGAGCTGTTTTTT
CDR3 protein: CSVGDRSAGELFF

D gene: -
clone size: -
V gene: TRBV11-2
J gene: TRBJ2-7
CDR3 DNA: TGTGCCAGCAGTTATCTCCCCGGGACTAAACGAGGCGGGGGGGACAGGGACGAGCAGTACTTC
CDR3 protein: CASSYLPGTKRGGGDRDEQYF

D gene: -
clone size: -
V gene: TRBV30
J gene: TRBJ2-3
CDR3 DNA: TGTGCCTGCTTGGGGATGGGAGATACGCAGTATTTT
CDR3 protein: CACLGMGDTQYF

D gene: TRBD2
clone size: many
V gene: TRBV28
J gene: TRBJ2-7
CDR3 DNA: TGTGCCAGCAGTCCTTGGGGGGGAGGCAGCTCCTACGAGCAGTACTTC
CDR3 protein: CASSPWGGGSSYEQYF

D gene: -
clone size: many
V gene: TRBV30
J gene: TRBJ1-1
CDR3 DNA: TGTGCCTGGAGTGGTGAACAGACGGCCATCACTGAAGCTTTCTTT
CDR3 protein: CAWSGEQTAITEAFF

D gene: TRBD2
clone size: many
V gene: TRBV6-2/TRBV6-3
J gene: TRBJ2-1
CDR3 DNA: TGTGCCAGCAGTTACTCATGGCTAGCGGGAGGAGGCTACAATGAGCAGTTCTTC
CDR3 protein: CASSYSWLAGGGYNEQFF

D gene: -
clone size: -
V gene: TRBV20-1
J gene: TRBJ1-5
CDR3 DNA: TGCAGTGCTACACCTGACACGAATCAGCCCCAGCATTTT
CDR3 protein: CSATPDTNQPQHF

D gene: -
clone size: many
V gene: TRBV11-2
J gene: TRBJ2-1
CDR3 DNA: TGTGCCAGCAGCCCTACGGGTGAGCAGTTCTTC
CDR3 protein: CASSPTGEQFF